This entry lists 27 T cell receptor beta chains sequenced from one sample in a study of T cell responses to AZD1222 COVID-19 vaccine. Sequencing used immunoSEQ multiplex PCR; TCRdb keeps in-frame clones, though not all of them. The table has 200,000 to 300,000 clones, over 85% seen once. Specimen: peripheral blood, collected on day 0 of AZD1222 vaccination. Receptors originate from an adult in good health.

There are a few counts of this clone. This rearrangement joins TRBV5-1 to TRBJ2-7; TRBD1 might be the D (5 bases). The CDR3 consists of 14 residues. CDR1 and CDR2 (germline): SGHRS, YFSETQ. Trimming took 4 bases from V and 0 from J, leaving 11 bases between them. CDR3 region: CASSADTSSYEQYF. CDR3 nucleotides: TGCGCCAGCAGCGCGGACACGAGCTCCTACGAGCAGTACTTC.

The V and J genes are TRBV15 and TRBJ1-2; no definite D call. From germline, CDR1 is LNHNV and CDR2 YYDKDF (reference sequence). Trimming left V 0 bases short and J 8 bases short, with 7 bases between. The CDR3 is 12 residues long. The CDR3 sequence is CATSRDSGGYTF. The CDR3, as DNA: TGTGCCACCAGCAGAGATAGCGGGGGCTACACCTTC.

The rearrangement uses TRBV3-1 (or the pseudogene TRBV3-2) and TRBJ1-5, with D hard to call. V was clipped by 0 bases and J by 7 bases, with 7 bases between them. The CDR3 contains 13 residues. Germline V gene data show CDR1 as LGHDT and CDR2 as YNNKEL (reference sequence). The CDR3 bases are TGTGCCAGCAGCCAAGATATTATCCAGCCCCAGCATTTT. Protein sequence: CASSQDIIQPQHF.

The V and J genes are TRBV7-9 and TRBJ2-2; weak D call: TRBD1 (6 bases). CDR3 length equals 14 residues. Trimming left V 4 bases short and J 5 bases short, with 11 bases between. Germline loops: CDR1 SEHNR, CDR2 FQNEAQ (reference sequence). CDR3 DNA: TGTGCCAGCAGCTCGTTTACAGGGACCGGGGAGCTGTTTTTT. It yields the protein CASSSFTGTGELFF.

V and J are TRBV18 and TRBJ1-2, with D hard to call. Germline V gives CDR1 KGHSH, CDR2 LQKENI. The V end was cut by 4 bases, the J end by 5 bases, with 17 bases between. The length of the CDR3 is 15 residues. This chain's CDR3 is CASSQYTGGTYGYTF. The DNA of the CDR3 is TGTGCCAGCTCACAGTATACCGGAGGAACTTATGGCTACACCTTC.

V and J are TRBV5-1 and TRBJ1-4; D is uncertain. CDR1 and CDR2 from the germline V gene are SGHRS and YFSETQ. The V and J ends lost 4 bases and 7 bases respectively, with 14 bases between them. The CDR3 extends over 14 amino acids. The CDR3, as DNA: TGCGCCAGCAGCGCGGACGGCTTGGTTGAAAAACTGTTTTTT. Translated: CASSADGLVEKLFF.

This chain uses TRBV11-2 with TRBJ2-3, with D perhaps matching TRBD1 (6 bases). The V gene's germline CDR1 is SGHAT and CDR2 FQNNGV. The CDR3 has 13 residues. This chain's CDR3 is CGEDSLGTDTQYF. CDR3 nucleotides: TGTGGAGAGGACAGCCTGGGCACAGATACGCAGTATTTT. Using reference TRBV11-2 and TRBJ2-3 for the parts outside the CDR3, the full variable domain is EAGVAQSPRYKIIEKRQSVAFWCNPISGHATLYWYQQILGQGPKLLIQFQNNGVVDDSQLPKDRFSAERLKGVDSTLKIQPAKLEDSAVYLCGEDSLGTDTQYFGPGTRLTVL.

The J gene is TRBJ2-6, the V gene TRBV5-4; D uncertain. CDR3 size: 16 residues. V was pared by 4 bases and J by 0 bases, with 11 bases between. The germline CDR1 and CDR2 sequences are SGHNT and YYREEE (reference sequence). The CDR3 sequence: CASSAALISGANVLTF. The DNA for the CDR3 is TGTGCCAGCAGCGCAGCCCTAATCTCTGGGGCCAACGTCCTGACTTTC.

The V call is TRBV2, the J call TRBJ2-2; 11 nucleotides match TRBD1. The length of the CDR3 is 15 residues. Germline CDR1 and CDR2: SNHLY and FYNNEI. J lost 2 bases, V lost 6 bases, and 2 bases had no gene match. The CDR3 loop reads CASRWTGGNTGELFF. DNA of the CDR3: TGTGCCAGCAGATGGACAGGGGGCAACACCGGGGAGCTGTTTTTT.

CDR3 residues: CASSRVLGTDTQYF. The CDR3 nucleotides read TGTGCCAGCAGCAGAGTGCTAGGCACAGATACGCAGTATTTT. This chain links TRBV27 with TRBJ2-3; D uncertain. Germline lookup yields CDR1 MNHEY and CDR2 SMNVEV (reference sequence). V was pared by 6 bases and J by 1 base, with 11 bases between. This CDR3 has 14 amino acids.

This chain uses TRBV2 with TRBJ2-5; 7 bases are a match to TRBD2. This CDR3 contains 14 residues. J lost 5 bases, V lost 6 bases, and 9 bases had no gene match. Germline CDR1 is SNHLY and CDR2 is FYNNEI. This CDR3 reads CASRVAGPQETQYF. The CDR3 nucleotides read TGTGCCAGCAGAGTAGCGGGCCCGCAGGAGACCCAGTACTTC.

This chain uses TRBV29-1 with TRBJ2-7, with 9 bases matching TRBD1. Germline V gives CDR1 SQVTM, CDR2 ANQGSEA. The CDR3 runs 15 residues. Losses at the gene ends were 4 bases for V and 0 bases for J; bases not matched to a gene: 7. The CDR3 loop reads CSVGFWDRDSYEQYF. CDR3 sequence (DNA): TGCAGCGTTGGGTTCTGGGACAGGGACTCCTACGAGCAGTACTTC.

The rearrangement uses TRBV28 and TRBJ1-5, with a tentative D call TRBD1 (6 bases). Germline V gives CDR1 MDHEN, CDR2 SYDVKM. V was trimmed by 2 bases and J by 7 bases, leaving 15 bases between them. The CDR3 has 15 amino acids. CDR3 sequence (DNA): TGTGCCAGCAGTTTAAGGGGGGGGTTTTGGCAGCCCCAGCATTTT. It translates to CASSLRGGFWQPQHF.

This rearrangement joins TRBV10-2 to TRBJ2-1; D is possibly TRBD2 (6 bases). The CDR3 totals 14 residues. Germline V gene data show CDR1 as WSHSY and CDR2 as SAAADI. The ends were cut back, 3 bases at V and 9 bases at J, with 15 bases in the middle. Written as DNA, the CDR3 is TGCGCCAGCAGTGAAGTCAGACTAGACGGTGAGCAGTTCTTC. Amino acids: CASSEVRLDGEQFF.

CDR3 bases: TGTGCCAGCTCACCAGCGGCAGCGGGAGGGCTACGAGATACGCAGTATTTT. Protein product: CASSPAAAGGLRDTQYF. The J gene is TRBJ2-3, the V gene TRBV18; TRBD2 agrees at 10 bases. Germline V gene lookup returns CDR1 KGHSH and CDR2 LQKENI. This CDR3 has 17 amino acids. The trim removed 2 bases at V and 5 bases at J, leaving 10 bases unmatched.

This clone has more than one count but fewer than ten. This CDR3 is also generated by other DNA sequences in the sample. The gene calls are TRBV6-2 or TRBV6-3 and TRBJ2-7; 10 positions agree with TRBD2. Germline CDR1 and CDR2: MNHEY and SVGEGT. The V gene end was trimmed by 2 bases and the J gene end by 2 bases; junction bases not matched to a gene: 0. The CDR3 runs 14 residues. The CDR3, as DNA: TGTGCCAGCAGTTACGGGACTAGCGCCTACGAGCAGTACTTC. It codes for CASSYGTSAYEQYF.

The chain couples TRBV4-2 to TRBJ1-1; D is undetermined. The CDR3 spans 14 residues. CDR1 LGHNA and CDR2 YNFKEQ come from the germline V gene. Trimming took 4 bases from V and 7 from J, leaving 16 bases between them. The CDR3 DNA reads TGTGCCAGCAGCCCCGAGTCCCCAGGTTTTGAAGCTTTCTTT. Protein sequence: CASSPESPGFEAFF.

This clone was detected many times. The V call is TRBV28, the J call TRBJ1-5; 8 bases are a match to TRBD1. This CDR3 spans 18 amino acids. Looked up from germline, CDR1 is MDHEN and CDR2 is SYDVKM. Unmatched junction bases numbered 14, after V lost 2 bases and J lost 5 bases. For the CDR3, the DNA is TGTGCCAGCAGTTTAGGGACAGGAAGAGCGCGGGGGCATCAGCCCCAGCATTTT. Translation gives CASSLGTGRARGHQPQHF.

The chain employs TRBV6-5 and TRBJ2-3; TRBD1 or TRBD2 may be the D gene (5 bases each). The CDR3 is 13 amino acids. V dropped 6 bases and J dropped 2 bases, with 9 bases sitting between them. Germline V gene lookup returns CDR1 MNHEY and CDR2 SVGAGI. The CDR3 spells CASSHGATDTQYF. The CDR3 DNA reads as TGTGCCAGCAGCCACGGGGCCACAGATACGCAGTATTTT.

The chain combines TRBV4-3 with TRBJ2-7; D is uncertain. The CDR3 is 16 residues long. Germline V gives CDR1 LGHNA, CDR2 YSLEER. Trimming cost V 1 base and J 0 bases, with 13 bases left between them. The CDR3 loop is CASSQGAGPISYEQYF. Here the CDR3 DNA reads TGCGCCAGCAGCCAAGGGGCCGGGCCGATCTCCTACGAGCAGTACTTC.

The chain combines TRBV2 with TRBJ1-3, with D unclear. The CDR3 has 15 residues. Trimming took 2 bases from V and 0 from J, leaving 8 bases between them. Germline CDR1 and CDR2: SNHLY and FYNNEI. The CDR3: CASSEHISSGNTIYF. DNA for the CDR3: TGTGCCAGCAGTGAACACATTTCCTCTGGAAACACCATATATTTT.

The chain has TRBV5-4 and TRBJ1-6; 12 bases fit TRBD1. The CDR3 runs to 16 residues. V dropped 4 bases and J dropped 5; count of bases not matched to a gene: 4. CDR1 SGHNT and CDR2 YYREEE come from the germline V gene (reference sequence). This CDR3 is CASSPGQGANNSPLHF. CDR3 nucleotides: TGTGCCAGCAGCCCGGGACAGGGGGCGAATAATTCACCCCTCCACTTT.

This chain joins TRBV5-4 and TRBJ2-6, with unresolved D. Germline assignment: CDR1 SGHNT and CDR2 YYREEE (reference sequence). V gave up 0 bases and J gave up 1 base, with 5 bases separating them. The CDR3 contains 15 residues. The CDR3 spells CASSLEGSGANVLTF. The CDR3 bases are TGTGCCAGCAGCTTGGAGGGATCTGGGGCCAACGTCCTGACTTTC.

V gene TRBV19 combines with J gene TRBJ1-1; D not resolved. V was cut by 9 bases and J by 7 bases, with 15 bases left in between. Germline loops: CDR1 LNHDA, CDR2 SQIVND (reference sequence). This CDR3 has 12 residues. The CDR3 spells CASPTRTGEAFF. The CDR3 nucleotides read TGTGCCAGCCCTACCCGGACGGGTGAAGCTTTCTTT.

The chain recombines TRBV12-3 or TRBV12-4 with TRBJ2-7, with D possibly TRBD1 on 5 matching bases. The V and J ends lost 3 bases and 4 bases respectively, with 10 bases between them. This CDR3 contains 13 residues. Written as DNA, the CDR3 is TGTGCCAGCAGTTTTCGCAGGGCGTACGAGCAGTACTTC. Translating it yields CASSFRRAYEQYF.

The chain combines TRBV3-1 (or the pseudogene TRBV3-2) with TRBJ1-2; perhaps TRBD1 as D (5 bases). This CDR3 has 14 residues. The V and J ends lost 4 bases and 7 bases respectively, with 16 bases between them. Germline CDR1 reads LGHDT; CDR2 reads YNNKEL (reference sequence). The DNA for the CDR3 is TGTGCCAGCAGCCTAAGAGGGGAGGTTGGTGGCTACACCTTC. This gives the protein CASSLRGEVGGYTF.

CDR3 nucleotides: TGCAGCGTTGAAGATCGAGGGACTGAGTTCTTC. Protein product: CSVEDRGTEFF. The chain has TRBV29-1 and TRBJ2-1; tentatively, D is TRBD2 (6 bases). CDR3 length: 11 amino acids. Trimming removed 0 bases at V and 14 bases at J, with 11 bases between. CDR1 and CDR2 (germline): SQVTM, ANQGSEA.